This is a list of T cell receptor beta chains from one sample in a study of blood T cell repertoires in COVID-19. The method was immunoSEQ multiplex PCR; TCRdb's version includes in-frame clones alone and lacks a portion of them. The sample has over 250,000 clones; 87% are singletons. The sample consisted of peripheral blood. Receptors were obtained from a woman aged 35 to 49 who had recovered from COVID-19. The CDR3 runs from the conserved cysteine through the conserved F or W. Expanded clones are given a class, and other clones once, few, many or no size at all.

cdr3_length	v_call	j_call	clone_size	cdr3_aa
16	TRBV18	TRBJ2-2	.	CASSPVRTANTGELFF
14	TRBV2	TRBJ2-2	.	CASSESAGTGELFF
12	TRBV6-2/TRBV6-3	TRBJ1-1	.	CASSPRTAEAFF
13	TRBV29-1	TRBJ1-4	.	CSALGQKNEKLFF
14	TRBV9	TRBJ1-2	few	CASSGLDRWYGYTF
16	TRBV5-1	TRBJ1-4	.	CASSLAKTGGNEKLFF
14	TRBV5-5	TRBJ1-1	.	CASSLAGGGTEAFF
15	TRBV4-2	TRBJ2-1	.	CASSPGTRGVHEQFF
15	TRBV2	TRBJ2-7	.	CASSDRTGLRYEQYF
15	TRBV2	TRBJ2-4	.	CASSPPGGRKNIQYF
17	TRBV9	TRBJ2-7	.	CASSQGLPGQGLYEQYF
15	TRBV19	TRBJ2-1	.	CASRQLAGGPYEQFF
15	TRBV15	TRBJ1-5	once	CVTSRGTGTSQPQHF
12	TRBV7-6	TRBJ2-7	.	CASSLGRGEQYF
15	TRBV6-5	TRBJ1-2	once	CASSYRTGYRYGYTF
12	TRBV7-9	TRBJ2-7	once	CASTPGGYEQYF
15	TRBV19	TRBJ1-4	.	CASSVDSATNEKLFF
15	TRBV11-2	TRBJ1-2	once	CASSLLGRVRDGYTF
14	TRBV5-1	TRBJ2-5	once	CASSPTSGGETQYF
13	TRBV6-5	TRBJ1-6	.	CASSSHRNSPLHF
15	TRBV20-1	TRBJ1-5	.	CSASSRGRGQQPQHF
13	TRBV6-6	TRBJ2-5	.	CASSPRGEETQYF
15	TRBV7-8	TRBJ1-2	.	CASSQKTGGVYGYTF
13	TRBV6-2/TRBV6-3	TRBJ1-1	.	CASSYQRADEAFF
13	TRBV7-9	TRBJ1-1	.	CASSLRTGIEAFF
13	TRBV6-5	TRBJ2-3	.	CASTQEGTDTQYF
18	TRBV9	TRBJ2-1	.	CASSAPPLAGGPYNEQFF
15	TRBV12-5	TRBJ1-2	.	CASGLEPGQVKSYTF
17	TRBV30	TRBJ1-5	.	CAWGLGFFGRSNQPQHF
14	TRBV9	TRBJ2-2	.	CASSSRTGSGELFF
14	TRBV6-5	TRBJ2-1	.	CASSYGDYGDEQFF
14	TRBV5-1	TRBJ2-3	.	CASRKGQGPDTQYF
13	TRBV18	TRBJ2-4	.	CASSPVQKNIQYF
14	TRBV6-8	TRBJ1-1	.	CASSYRGRDTEAFF
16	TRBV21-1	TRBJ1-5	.	CASSKEGEQINQPQHF
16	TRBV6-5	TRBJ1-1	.	CASSYLGDRKNTEAFF
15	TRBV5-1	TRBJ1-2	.	CASSLGTGGAYGYTF
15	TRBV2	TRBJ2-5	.	CASSDRGQGQETQYF
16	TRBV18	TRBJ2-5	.	CASSPRPRVDQETQYF
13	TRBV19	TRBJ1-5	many	CASSMGRSKPQHF
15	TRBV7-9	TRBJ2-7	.	CASSPWDGSSYEQYF
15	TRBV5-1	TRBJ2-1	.	CASSLAGTGYNEQFF
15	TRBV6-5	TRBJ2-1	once	CASSRDRVFLDEQFF
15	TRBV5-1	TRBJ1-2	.	CASSFTDLGGYGYTF
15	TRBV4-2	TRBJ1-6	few	CASSQDAAGYSPLHF
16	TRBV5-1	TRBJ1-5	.	CASSLGGQGAGQPQHF
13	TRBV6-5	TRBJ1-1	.	CASHRGLRTEAFF
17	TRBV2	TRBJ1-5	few	CASSATGSTYSNQPQHF
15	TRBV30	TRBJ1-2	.	CAWSVTGKIPYGYTF
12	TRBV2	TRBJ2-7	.	CAGQEFPYEQYF
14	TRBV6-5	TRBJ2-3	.	CASSYSIPGDTQYF
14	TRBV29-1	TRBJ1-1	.	CSVAPETGNTEAFF